Sequencing of this T cell receptor (beta chain) was carried out in a study of cytomegalovirus exposure and HLA in healthy donors. Study observations and caveats: Reports described diagnosis of cytomegalovirus status by the classifier as highly specific and sensitive. Later genetic work tied a missense DCLRE1C variant to beta-chain V and J trimming. In vitro, three CMV-associated chains proved specific for CMV antigens.

This CDR3 is 18 amino acids long. Germline V gene sequence: CDR1 MGHRA, CDR2 YSYEKL. The V and J ends lost 0 bases and 2 bases, in that order; junction bases with no gene match: 8. PCR was performed using 60 Vbeta and 13 Jbeta primers. This table comes from immunoSEQ multiplex PCR, and its TCRdb copy is limited to in-frame clones, with some not included. This table holds roughly 150,000 clones, around 79% found once. In its sample, this clone was seen once. As yet, its antigen is unknown. The rearrangement joins TRBV4-1 to TRBJ2-1, with 9 bases that match TRBD2. Sequenced input: PBMCs. The TCR comes from a male donor in good health and CMV-seronegative. The CDR3 sequence: CASSQDPLAGAPYNEQFF. The CDR3 DNA reads TGCGCCAGCAGCCAAGATCCTTTAGCGGGAGCCCCCTACAATGAGCAGTTCTTC.